This T cell receptor beta chain appears in the sequencing data of a study of graft-versus-host responses after intestinal transplantation (dated by TCRdb to the early 2020s). Context from the whole study: The transplants that recipients got were multivisceral, liver-intestinal, or isolated intestinal. All recipients received anti-thymocyte globulin induction followed by maintenance tacrolimus and steroids for around 3 years. Bulk TCR-beta CDR3 sequencing was used to track graft-versus-host and host-versus-graft alloreactive T cell clones in the graft, circulation and bone marrow after intestinal transplantation. Alloreactive clones were identified by sequencing pre-transplant mixed lymphocyte reaction products and comparing them with unstimulated pre-transplant donor and recipient T cells. Of the 20 to 30 intestinal transplant recipients enrolled in the cohort, one of whom was a retransplant, 3 patients without pretransplant specimens were excluded. Donor T cell macrochimerism was defined as a peak of at least 4% donor T cells among recipient peripheral blood mononuclear cells. Rather than going through the commercial service, samples from three later patients were sequenced in-house on an Illumina MiSeq and processed with MiXCR.

What the time point label conveys for this sample: cells obtained before transplantation from donor or recipient. CD3+CD4+ and CD3+CD8+ populations were FACS-sorted from unstimulated pre-transplant donor and recipient cells taken from spleen or lymph nodes. The paper's findings and limits, for the study overall: Conclusions were limited by the relatively low number and heterogeneity of intestinal transplant patients. GvH clones were detected in recipient bone marrow, and some of these GvH clones were observed earlier in ileal mucosa or blood, consistent with an intestinal mucosal origin. Early after transplant, peak levels of circulating GvH clones were found to be associated with declines in HvG clones. In patients with donor T cell macrochimerism, the allografts had high GvH to HvG T cell clonal ratios.

Library preparation used the immunoSEQ multiplex PCR assay. In most patients, genomic DNA was isolated using the Qiagen DNeasy Blood and Tissue Kit and sent frozen to Adaptive Biotechnologies for TCR sequencing. Adaptive Biotechnologies carried out high-throughput TCR-beta CDR3 sequencing of genomic DNA for most patients. The original methods were these. Adaptive's ImmunoSEQ software supplied the TCR sequencing data for approximately 18 patients, while MiXCR and VDJtools were used to process three other patients. To correct CD4 versus CD8 sorting errors, sequences present in both subsets at a frequency ratio below 5:1 were removed. CDR3 nucleotide sequences shared between donor and recipient were removed because their origin could not be assigned. At least 2-fold expansion over unstimulated cells and a minimum CFSE-low frequency of 0.002% (template counts) or 0.001% (read counts) were required for clones to be classified as alloreactive. Clones were considered mappable if detected in sequenced pre-transplant spleen, lymph node, or MLR CFSE-low populations of the donor or recipient. Cumulative frequency of alloreactive clones was calculated as a percentage of all sequences weighted by copy number. The immuneACCESS repertoire file appears here via TCRdb, limited to in-frame rearrangements. These files lack a portion of the clones; in checked studies, under half of the deficit traces to unresolved V genes, and the cause of the others is not known. Clone size and the V and J calls come from that table; the DNA yielded D and trimming. The sample table records 45,000 to 65,000 clones; almost 95% of these occur just once. The ten largest clones take up about 0.4% of the sample.

Notes on this clone: There is no known antigen for this receptor. The input lacks base qualities; no much larger clone sits a single base away.

The receptor was isolated from a human donor who was the organ donor for an intestinal transplant. The sequencing used unstimulated CD4+ T cells sorted from spleen or lymph node cells, collected before transplant.

CDR3 region: CASSSKKWDTNNEQFF. The DNA reads TGTGCCAGCAGCTCAAAAAAATGGGACACAAACAATGAGCAGTTCTTC. The chain couples TRBV7-9 to TRBJ2-1, and possibly TRBD1, on 6 matching bases. CDR1 and CDR2, per the germline V gene (reference sequence), are SEHNR and FQNEAQ. The trim is 4 bases for V and 5 bases for J, with a gap of 18 bases between the germline ends. Taken from cysteine to phenylalanine, the CDR3 has 16 residues. Of all the DNA, just the CDR3 is kept, 48 bases in frame from base 1.